This TCR beta chain was profiled in a study of T cell repertoires in cytomegalovirus infection. Study information: Researchers turned to recently identified HLA-C-restricted CMV epitopes as well as well-studied HLA-B-restricted ones. CMV infection plus the matching HLA type was flagged by public TCR beta signatures.

This clonotype was picked up many times. Its antigen is unidentified. CDR3 length: 17 residues. Germline V gives CDR1 SGHVS, CDR2 FQNEAQ. The V gene end was trimmed by 5 bases and the J gene end by 4 bases; junction bases not matched to a gene: 13. TCRdb fed the reads into MiXCR, producing one record per CDR3 protein. The table shows about 310,000 distinct CDR3 sequences, with approximately 25% occurring only once. General observations from the study: Ex vivo, HLA-C-restricted CMV-specific TCR beta clonotypes prevailed over the rest of the response.

The chain links TRBV7-8 to TRBJ2-1; 8 bases agree with TRBD2. This receptor was taken from a human donor in good health (CMV status not recorded). Some clones in this sample may be carry-over from other donors' samples. The material was cultured PBMCs, obtained from culture after CMV antigen stimulation. CDR3 nucleotides: TGTGCCAGCAGCCCCCTGGGTAGCGGGGCCCAATACAATGAGCAGTTCTTC. This codes for CASSPLGSGAQYNEQFF.